A single sample gave rise to the 23 T cell receptor beta chains below, sequenced in a study of T cells in Graves' hyperthyroidism and ophthalmopathy. Amplification of TCR beta CDR3 regions used RNA as the template. HTBI primers drove first-round RT-PCR of the TCR CDR3. TCRdb re-called the multiplex PCR reads through MiXCR, storing one row per CDR3 protein. The sample consists of 300,000 to 450,000 distinct CDR3 sequences, roughly 15% of them appearing once. The source material was blood. Receptors were obtained from a woman in her 30s with Graves' ophthalmopathy.

This clonotype was recorded many times. The V gene is TRBV4-2, the J gene TRBJ2-1; no clear D. V was pared by 0 bases and J by 7 bases, with 7 bases between. CDR1 is LGHNA and CDR2 is YNFKEQ in the germline V gene. The CDR3 spans 13 residues. In DNA, the CDR3 is TGTGCCAGCAGCCAAGATTGGGCTAATGAGCAGTTCTTC. It encodes CASSQDWANEQFF.

The table lists this clonotype with many counts. The chain combines TRBV20-1 with TRBJ2-7; D gene unclear. In germline, CDR1 is DFQATT, CDR2 SNEGSKA (reference sequence). The CDR3 consists of 11 residues. Trimming removed 7 bases at V and 0 bases at J, with 7 bases between. CDR3 coding DNA: TGCAGTGGAGCAGTCTCCTACGAGCAGTACTTC. Protein: CSGAVSYEQYF.

This clonotype was counted ten times or more. The chain carries TRBV27 and TRBJ2-3, with TRBD2 matching over 7 bases. Germline assignment: CDR1 MNHEY and CDR2 SMNVEV (reference sequence). This CDR3 comprises 13 residues. J lost 2 bases, V lost 8 bases, and 4 bases had no gene match. The CDR3 here is CASQSGDTDTQYF. The CDR3 DNA follows: TGTGCCAGCCAGAGCGGGGACACAGATACGCAGTATTTT.

In this sample, this clonotype turned up many times. The chain links TRBV7-6 to TRBJ1-6; D is ambiguous. This CDR3 is built from 13 residues. The V end was cut by 5 bases, the J end by 8 bases, with 10 bases between. Per the germline V gene, CDR1 is SGHVS and CDR2 is FNYEAQ. CDR3 sequence: CASSAETHSPLHF. CDR3 DNA: TGTGCCAGCAGCGCCGAGACCCATTCACCCCTCCACTTT.

The V and J genes are TRBV6-2 or TRBV6-3 and TRBJ2-5; 7 bases agree with TRBD2. Trimming cost V 5 bases and J 1 base; bases outside gene matches: 4. This CDR3 region has 14 residues. Germline V lookup: CDR1 MNHEY, CDR2 SVGEGT. The CDR3 sequence: CASSDGGCQETQYF. The DNA for the CDR3 is TGTGCCAGCAGTGACGGGGGGTGCCAAGAGACCCAGTACTTC.

This clonotype was seen more than once but under ten times. This chain joins TRBV5-6 and TRBJ2-7, with D hard to call. V was clipped by 0 bases and J by 2 bases, with 9 bases between them. The CDR3 runs 14 residues. Germline V gene sequence: CDR1 SGHDT, CDR2 YYEEEE. The CDR3: CASSLVTEPYEQYF. The CDR3 DNA reads as TGTGCCAGCAGCTTGGTTACAGAACCCTACGAGCAGTACTTC.

The chain combines TRBV12-3 or TRBV12-4 with TRBJ2-5; 11 bases match TRBD2. The CDR3 length is 15 residues. The J segment lost 2 bases and the V segment lost 5 bases, leaving 4 bases of the junction unmatched. This chain's CDR3 is CASSTSGGRQETQYF. In DNA, the CDR3 is TGTGCCAGCAGTACTAGCGGGGGCCGTCAAGAGACCCAGTACTTC.

At least ten counts were recorded for this clonotype. The rearrangement links TRBV7-3 to TRBJ2-1; 9 nucleotides agree with TRBD2. The V segment lost 2 bases and the J segment 5 bases; nucleotides outside the gene matches: 4. CDR3 size: 15 residues. Germline CDR1 is SGHTA and CDR2 is FQGTGA. The CDR3 sequence: CASSLAGGLNNEQFF. The CDR3 nucleotides are TGTGCCAGCAGCTTAGCGGGGGGGCTAAACAATGAGCAGTTCTTC.

At least ten counts were recorded for this clonotype. Written as DNA, the CDR3 is TGTGCCAGCAGTTACATAGCGCACCAAGAGACCCAGTACTTC. This encodes CASSYIAHQETQYF. The V and J genes are TRBV6-5 and TRBJ2-5; a weak D match, TRBD2 (5 bases). This CDR3 spans 14 amino acids. Between the trimmed V and J ends, which lost 2 bases and 0 bases, there was a span of 7 bases. Germline CDR1 is MNHEY and CDR2 is SVGAGI.

This clonotype turned up a few times. Being one base from a much bigger clone, this may be a read error. Since the CDR3 does not end with the conserved phenylalanine or tryptophan, this likely comes from a read error. CDR3 nucleotides: TGTGCCAGCAGTTATCCCCCGTCTGAAGCTTTCCTT. Residues: CASSYPPSEAFL. The chain has TRBV28 and TRBJ1-1; D is undetermined. CDR3 length: 12 residues. Germline-derived CDR1 and CDR2 are MDHEN and SYDVKM. V shed 4 bases and J shed 6 bases, with 9 bases lying between them.

This clonotype occurred many times. This sequence joins TRBV20-1 and TRBJ2-7, with no clear D. The CDR3 extends over 15 amino acids. Per germline, CDR1 DFQATT and CDR2 SNEGSKA (reference sequence). The V and J ends lost 1 base and 3 bases respectively, with 16 bases between them. The CDR3 is CSARVSGSYDYEQYF. CDR3 bases: TGCAGTGCTAGAGTCTCCGGCTCCTACGACTACGAGCAGTACTTC.

This clonotype was counted at least ten times. The chain carries TRBV7-2 and TRBJ2-4; 7 bases map to TRBD2. CDR3 length: 17 residues. V gave up 4 bases and J gave up 2 bases; unmatched junction bases: 11. CDR1 is SGHTA and CDR2 is FQGNSA in the germline V gene. For the CDR3, the DNA is TGTGCCAGCAGCTCGATAATGGGGGGGGGTACCAAAAACATTCAGTACTTC. Its translation is CASSSIMGGGTKNIQYF.

This clonotype was found many times. The V and J genes are TRBV20-1 and TRBJ2-7; the D is unclear. The CDR3 consists of 14 residues. Germline loops: CDR1 DFQATT, CDR2 SNEGSKA (reference sequence). V was clipped by 4 bases and J by 1 base, with 14 bases between them. CDR3 sequence (DNA): TGCAGTGCTATCATGGCATTCGTATCCTACGAGCAGTACTTC. This translates into CSAIMAFVSYEQYF.

This clonotype was picked up many times. This chain connects TRBV7-2 to TRBJ1-5; maybe TRBD1 (5 bases). V shed 5 bases and J shed 7 bases, with 21 bases lying between them. This CDR3 has 16 amino acids. Germline values: CDR1 SGHTA, CDR2 FQGNSA. CDR3 sequence: CASSPSTRGVWQPQHF. The CDR3 region has the DNA TGTGCCAGCAGCCCCTCCACACGAGGGGTATGGCAGCCCCAGCATTTT.

To note about this clonotype: A much larger clone differs by one base, so this may be a read error. The CDR3 nucleotides are TGTGCCCGCAGTTTAGAGATTGGCGGGGGGGCGGTCGGGGAGCTGTTTTTT. Translating it yields CARSLEIGGGAVGELFF. This chain links TRBV12-3 or TRBV12-4 with TRBJ2-2, with TRBD2 matching 9 bases. The length of the CDR3 is 17 residues.

At least ten counts were recorded for this clonotype. One end of the junction varies from germline; a read error may be responsible. V is TRBV4-1 and J is TRBJ2-3; 10 nucleotides align to TRBD2. Germline CDR1 and CDR2: MGHRA and YSYEKL. The CDR3 spans 15 residues. In DNA form, the CDR3 reads TGTGCCAGCAGCCAAGCGGGGGGGGGCACAGATACGCAGTATTTT. Its translation is CASSQAGGGTDTQYF.

The CDR3: CSATGAAGGIDTQYF. The CDR3 DNA sequence: TGCAGTGCTACGGGAGCGGCGGGGGGGATAGATACGCAGTATTTT. The chain couples TRBV20-1 to TRBJ2-3; 9 nucleotides align to TRBD2. The V segment lost 4 bases and the J segment 5 bases; nucleotides outside the gene matches: 10. The CDR3 totals 15 residues. Per the germline V gene, CDR1 is DFQATT and CDR2 is SNEGSKA (reference sequence).

The table lists this clonotype with many counts. The rearrangement links TRBV11-2 to TRBJ2-7; D may be TRBD1 (6 bases). The CDR3 spans 14 residues. The V gene lost 5 bases and the J gene lost 2 bases, with 13 bases spanning the gap. In germline, CDR1 is SGHAT, CDR2 FQNNGV. The CDR3 is CASSLLTGAYEQYF. CDR3 bases: TGTGCCAGCAGCCTACTGACAGGTGCCTACGAGCAGTACTTC. The entire variable domain, with the rest obtained from reference TRBV11-2 and TRBJ2-7, is as follows: EAGVAQSPRYKIIEKRQSVAFWCNPISGHATLYWYQQILGQGPKLLIQFQNNGVVDDSQLPKDRFSAERLKGVDSTLKIQPAKLEDSAVYLCASSLLTGAYEQYFGPGTRLTVT.

The chain links TRBV13 to TRBJ2-3, with 9 bases aligning to TRBD2. Germline V lookup: CDR1 PRHDT, CDR2 FYEKMQ (reference sequence). CDR3 size: 17 residues. V was clipped by 3 bases and J by 0 bases; unmatched bases: 7. CDR3 protein: CASSFTEAGGSTDTQYF. For the CDR3, the DNA is TGTGCCAGCAGCTTCACTGAAGCGGGGGGTAGCACAGATACGCAGTATTTT.

Of note for this clonotype: Germline is not matched at one junction end, which may reflect a read error. The rearrangement uses TRBV7-3 and TRBJ2-5; 8 bases map to TRBD2. The CDR3 has 16 amino acids. Germline CDR1 is SGHTA and CDR2 is FQGTGA. CDR3 sequence reads: CASSQERGGLDETQYF. The CDR3 DNA reads as TGCGCCAGCAGCCAAGAACGGGGGGGGCTCGACGAGACCCAGTACTTC.

This clonotype came up many times. The chain couples TRBV13 to TRBJ1-1, with a tentative D call TRBD1 (5 bases). V was cut by 5 bases and J by 4 bases, with 14 bases left in between. The CDR3 sequence is 14 residues long. Germline CDR1 and CDR2: PRHDT and FYEKMQ (reference sequence). The CDR3 coding sequence is TGTGCCAGCAGCCCTAGGACATATGGCACTGAAGCTTTCTTT. This gives the protein CASSPRTYGTEAFF.

This clonotype was counted only a few times. The J gene is TRBJ2-3, the V gene TRBV6-9; the D gene is possibly TRBD1 (6 bases). The J call is doubtful: the DNA matches TRBJ1-5 better. This CDR3 contains 15 residues. Per the germline V gene, CDR1 is MNHGY and CDR2 is SVAAGI. In DNA, the CDR3 is TGTGCCAGCAGTTACCCCCCGGACAGCACAGATACGCAGCATTTT. As protein: CASSYPPDSTDTQHF.

The count of this clonotype is one. The chain joins TRBV18 to TRBJ1-2; D is uncertain. There are 15 residues in the CDR3. The germline V gene has CDR1 KGHSH and CDR2 LQKENI. Trimming took 2 bases from V and 4 from J, leaving 14 bases between them. The CDR3 nucleotides read TGTGCCAGCTCACCAGGTTCTGGGTTCAGCTATGGCTACACCTTC. It is translated as CASSPGSGFSYGYTF.